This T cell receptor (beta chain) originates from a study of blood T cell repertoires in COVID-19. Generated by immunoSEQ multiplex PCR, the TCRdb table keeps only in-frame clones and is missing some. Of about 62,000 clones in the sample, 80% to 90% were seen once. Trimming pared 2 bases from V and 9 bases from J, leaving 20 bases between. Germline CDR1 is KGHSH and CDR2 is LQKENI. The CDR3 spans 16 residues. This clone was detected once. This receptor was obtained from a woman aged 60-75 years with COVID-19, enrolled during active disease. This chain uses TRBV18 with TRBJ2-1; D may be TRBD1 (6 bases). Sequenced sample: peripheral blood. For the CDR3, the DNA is TGTGCCAGCTCACCAATAGTAGCCGGGACAACTGGTGAGCAGTTCTTC. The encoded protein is CASSPIVAGTTGEQFF.